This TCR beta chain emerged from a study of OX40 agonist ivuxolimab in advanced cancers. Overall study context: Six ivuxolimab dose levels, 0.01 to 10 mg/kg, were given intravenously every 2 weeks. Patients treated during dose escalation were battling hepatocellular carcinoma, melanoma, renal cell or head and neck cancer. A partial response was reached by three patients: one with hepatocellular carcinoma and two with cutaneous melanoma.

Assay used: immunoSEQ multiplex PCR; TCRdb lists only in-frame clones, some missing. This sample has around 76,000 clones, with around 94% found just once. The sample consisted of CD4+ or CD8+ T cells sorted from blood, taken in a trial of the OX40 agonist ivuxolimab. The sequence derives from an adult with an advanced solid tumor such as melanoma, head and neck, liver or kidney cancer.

The CDR3 DNA is TGTGCCAGCAAAAGGGACCGGGCGGGAGGGCTAGGTGAGCAGTACTTC. Amino acid sequence: CASKRDRAGGLGEQYF. This chain joins TRBV28 and TRBJ2-7; 9 nucleotides agree with TRBD2. The trim removed 7 bases at V and 7 bases at J, leaving 17 bases unmatched. The CDR3 sequence is 16 residues long. The germline V gene encodes CDR1 MDHEN and CDR2 SYDVKM.